This is a list of T cell receptor beta chains from one sample in a study of identical twins. TCRdb re-called the 5' RACE reads with MiXCR, one entry per CDR3 protein. This table has some 660,000 distinct CDR3 sequences, 8.5% to 9% appearing once. These data also featured in a second study, about yellow fever vaccine responses in identical twins.

The sample consisted of PBMCs. The origin of the receptors is a woman aged 18-30 years in good health. The CDR3 runs from the conserved cysteine through the conserved F or W. Fields, in order: V gene, J gene, D gene, clone size, CDR3 protein, CDR3 DNA. D genes are given only for firm matches. Only part of the rows carry a size: once, few, many, or a class if the clone is expanded.

TRBV7-8	TRBJ1-6	NA	many	CASSEIRDSPLHF	TGTGCCAGCAGCGAAATCCGTGATTCACCCCTCCACTTT
TRBV7-9	TRBJ2-4	TRBD1	many	CASSLDRGWDIQYF	TGTGCCAGCAGCTTAGACAGGGGATGGGACATTCAGTACTTC
TRBV9	TRBJ2-3	NA	few	CASSVGGALTDTQYF	TGTGCCAGCAGCGTTGGTGGGGCCCTCACAGATACGCAGTATTTT
TRBV5-1	TRBJ1-1	NA	NA	CASSNMGLGNTEAFF	TGCGCCAGCAGCAACATGGGACTCGGGAACACTGAAGCTTTCTTT
TRBV7-9	TRBJ2-5	NA	few	CASMVTYQETQYF	TGTGCCAGCATGGTTACCTACCAAGAGACCCAGTACTTC
TRBV2	TRBJ2-3	NA	few	CASSETRASTDTQYF	TGTGCCAGCAGTGAAACACGGGCAAGCACAGATACGCAGTATTTT
TRBV11-3	TRBJ1-1	NA	few	CASSLAFGTEAFF	TGTGCCAGCAGCTTGGCCTTTGGGACTGAAGCTTTCTTT
TRBV20-1	TRBJ2-7	TRBD2	once	CSARDIAGGPHEQYF	TGCAGTGCTAGAGACATAGCGGGAGGGCCTCACGAGCAGTACTTC
TRBV19	TRBJ2-3	TRBD2	few	CASRMTSGTDTQYF	TGTGCCAGTAGGATGACTAGCGGCACAGATACGCAGTATTTT
TRBV6-5	TRBJ2-5	NA	NA	CASSYALGRPEETQYF	TGTGCCAGCAGTTACGCCCTCGGGCGTCCCGAGGAGACCCAGTACTTC
TRBV7-2	TRBJ2-2	NA	few	CASSLTPLLALTGELFF	TGTGCCAGCAGCTTAACCCCCCTACTAGCCCTTACCGGGGAGCTGTTTTTT
TRBV20-1	TRBJ2-7	TRBD1	many	CSARGTGFGEQYF	TGCAGTGCTAGGGGGACAGGGTTTGGCGAGCAGTACTTC
TRBV20-1	TRBJ2-1	NA	NA	CRGTGDEQFF	TGCAGGGGCACCGGGGATGAGCAGTTCTTC
TRBV28	TRBJ2-1	TRBD2	NA	CASSFSGGTSAEQFF	TGTGCCAGCAGTTTTTCCGGGGGGACTTCCGCCGAGCAGTTCTTC
TRBV10-3	TRBJ2-1	NA	NA	CAISEAGQGYNEQFF	TGTGCCATCAGTGAGGCCGGCCAGGGTTACAATGAGCAGTTCTTC
TRBV2	TRBJ1-2	NA	NA	CASSVLSINPNYGYTF	TGTGCCAGCAGTGTCCTGAGCATAAATCCTAACTATGGCTACACCTTC
TRBV29-1	TRBJ2-2	NA	NA	CSVRASNTGELFF	TGCAGCGTTCGGGCCTCGAACACCGGGGAGCTGTTTTTT
TRBV5-1	TRBJ2-7	NA	NA	CASSHADEKSYEQYF	TGCGCCAGCAGCCACGCCGACGAGAAGTCCTACGAGCAGTACTTC
TRBV28	TRBJ2-5	NA	NA	CASRRRDLRRETQYF	TGTGCCAGCAGACGCCGGGACCTTAGGAGGGAGACCCAGTACTTC
TRBV7-9	TRBJ2-2	NA	NA	CASSLSQGAVFTGELFF	TGTGCCAGCAGCTTAAGTCAGGGTGCCGTTTTCACCGGGGAGCTGTTTTTT
TRBV3-1	TRBJ2-7	NA	once	CASCQERPGLGEQYF	TGTGCCAGCTGCCAAGAAAGGCCGGGACTCGGCGAGCAGTACTTC
TRBV10-3	TRBJ2-7	NA	few	CAIRESSTYEQYF	TGTGCCATCAGGGAAAGTTCAACCTACGAGCAGTACTTC
TRBV5-1	TRBJ2-3	NA	NA	CASTGGTASSTDTQYF	TGCGCCAGCACTGGGGGGACTGCCAGTAGCACAGATACGCAGTATTTT
TRBV5-1	TRBJ2-2	NA	few	CASRMTANYANTGELFF	TGCGCCAGCAGGATGACAGCTAACTACGCGAACACCGGGGAGCTGTTTTTT
TRBV27	TRBJ2-7	NA	few	CASGGPRYGQYF	TGTGCCAGCGGGGGGCCTCGCTACGGGCAGTACTTC
TRBV5-1	TRBJ2-7	NA	few	CASSPQTGKGEQYF	TGCGCCAGCAGCCCCCAGACGGGGAAGGGCGAGCAGTACTTC
TRBV6-1	TRBJ1-5	TRBD1	NA	CASRIDRVSNQPQHF	TGTGCCAGCAGAATCGACAGGGTTAGCAATCAGCCCCAGCATTTT
TRBV19	TRBJ2-3	NA	NA	CAWRRRTPGSSGSSRMSDTQYF	TGTGCCTGGAGACGAAGAACCCCGGGTAGCTCCGGTTCCTCTCGAATGTCAGATACGCAGTATTTT
TRBV14	TRBJ2-1	NA	NA	CASSQGSSSPYNEQFF	TGTGCCAGCAGCCAAGGTTCTAGCAGCCCTTACAATGAGCAGTTCTTC
TRBV25-1	TRBJ2-5	TRBD1	NA	CASSEGGQNQETQYF	TGTGCCAGCAGTGAAGGGGGACAGAATCAAGAGACCCAGTACTTC
TRBV4-3	TRBJ1-5	TRBD1	many	CASSQDLGDRIKPQHF	TGCGCCAGCAGCCAAGACCTAGGGGACAGGATAAAGCCCCAGCATTTT
TRBV7-8	TRBJ2-5	NA	NA	CASSLGIGGETQYF	TGTGCCAGCAGCTTAGGTATAGGGGGAGAGACCCAGTACTTC
TRBV2	TRBJ2-3	TRBD1	many	CASSRTGGFTDTQYF	TGTGCCAGCTCGCGGACAGGGGGCTTCACAGATACGCAGTATTTT
TRBV2	TRBJ2-2	NA	many	CATKRAGGIGELFF	TGTGCCACCAAACGGGCAGGGGGGATCGGGGAGCTGTTTTTT
TRBV27	TRBJ2-3	TRBD2	NA	CASSSPASGSTDTQYF	TGTGCCAGCAGTTCCCCGGCTAGCGGGAGTACAGATACGCAGTATTTT
TRBV7-3	TRBJ2-1	TRBD1	NA	CASSKDRGRYNEQFF	TGTGCCAGCAGCAAAGACAGGGGCCGTTACAATGAGCAGTTCTTC
TRBV4-2	TRBJ2-2	TRBD2	few	CASSQGGLAGPRGAGELFF	TGTGCCAGCAGCCAAGGGGGACTAGCGGGACCCCGGGGGGCCGGGGAGCTGTTTTTT
TRBV30	TRBJ1-6	TRBD1	NA	CAWSKGGGQGNSPLHF	TGTGCCTGGAGTAAAGGGGGTGGACAGGGGAATTCACCCCTCCACTTT
TRBV30	TRBJ2-2	NA	NA	CAWEQLTGELFF	TGTGCCTGGGAACAGCTCACCGGGGAGCTGTTTTTT
TRBV5-5	TRBJ2-1	NA	many	CASLSFKGTDRRDEQFF	TGTGCCAGCTTAAGCTTCAAGGGGACAGATCGGAGGGATGAGCAGTTCTTC
TRBV4-1	TRBJ1-6	NA	few	CASSRGARNSPLHF	TGCGCCAGCAGCAGGGGGGCGCGAAATTCACCCCTCCACTTT
TRBV4-1	TRBJ2-7	TRBD2	few	CASSQVVRASGNYEQYF	TGCGCCAGCAGCCAAGTAGTACGGGCTAGCGGGAACTACGAGCAGTACTTC
TRBV14	TRBJ2-2	NA	NA	CASSQQGLPANTGELFF	TGTGCCAGCAGCCAACAGGGGCTGCCTGCGAACACCGGGGAGCTGTTTTTT
TRBV27	TRBJ2-7	TRBD1	NA	CASSITGGYEQYF	TGTGCCAGCAGTATAACAGGGGGCTACGAGCAGTACTTC
TRBV7-9	TRBJ2-7	NA	few	CASSLTGGLTYEQYF	TGTGCCAGCAGCTTAACCGGGGGGCTGACCTACGAGCAGTACTTC